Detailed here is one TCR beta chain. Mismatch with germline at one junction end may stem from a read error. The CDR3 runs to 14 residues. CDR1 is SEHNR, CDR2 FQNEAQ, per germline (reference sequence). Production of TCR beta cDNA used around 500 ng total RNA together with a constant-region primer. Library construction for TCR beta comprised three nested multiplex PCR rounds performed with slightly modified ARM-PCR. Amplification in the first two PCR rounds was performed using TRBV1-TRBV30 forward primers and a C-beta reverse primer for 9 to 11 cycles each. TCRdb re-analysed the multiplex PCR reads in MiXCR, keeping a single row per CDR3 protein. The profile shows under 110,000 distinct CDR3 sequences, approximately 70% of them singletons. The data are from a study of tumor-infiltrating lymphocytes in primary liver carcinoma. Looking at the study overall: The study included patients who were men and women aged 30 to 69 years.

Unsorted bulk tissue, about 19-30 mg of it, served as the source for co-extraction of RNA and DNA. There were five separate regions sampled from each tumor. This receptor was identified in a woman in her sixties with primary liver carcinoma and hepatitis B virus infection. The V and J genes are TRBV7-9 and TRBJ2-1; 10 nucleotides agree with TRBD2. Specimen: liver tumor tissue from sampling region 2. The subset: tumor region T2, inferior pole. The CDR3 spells CASSEAGGNNGQFF. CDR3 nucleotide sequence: TGTGCCAGCAGCGAAGCGGGAGGGAACAATGGGCAGTTCTTC.